These 14 T cell receptor beta chains were sequenced from one sample in a study of blood T cell repertoires in COVID-19. TCRdb's table, derived via immunoSEQ multiplex PCR, lists solely in-frame clones and lacks some. The repertoire holds 95,000 or so clones, with 79% as singletons. The sample consisted of peripheral blood. These receptors all come from a woman older than 75 with active or convalescent COVID-19.

This chain links TRBV5-8 with TRBJ1-1; D is ambiguous. This CDR3 is built from 16 residues. Trimming removed 1 base from V and 1 base from J, with 14 bases in between. CDR1 SGHTS and CDR2 YDEGEE come from the germline V gene. Here the CDR3 reads CASSLQPVGKNTEAFF. The CDR3 region has the DNA TGTGCCAGCAGCTTGCAGCCAGTCGGGAAGAACACTGAAGCTTTCTTT.

The V and J genes are TRBV7-8 and TRBJ2-1, with 7 bases identical to TRBD2. There are 15 residues in the CDR3. The junction had 7 bases not matched to a gene; V was cut back by 4 bases and J by 4 bases. Per the germline V gene, CDR1 is SGHVS and CDR2 is FQNEAQ. This CDR3 is CASSSAGGLYNEQFF. The CDR3 coding sequence is TGTGCCAGCAGCTCGGCTGGGGGACTATACAATGAGCAGTTCTTC.

There are a few counts of this clone. V usage is TRBV25-1 and J usage is TRBJ1-2; TRBD1 is a possible D gene (6 bases). Trimming shortened V by 5 bases and J by 4 bases, and 8 bases separated the two germline ends. This CDR3 has 12 amino acids. In germline, CDR1 is MGHDK, CDR2 SYGVNS. CDR3 residues: CASSQGIYGYTF. The CDR3 DNA follows: TGTGCCAGCAGTCAGGGGATCTATGGCTACACCTTC.

The chain joins TRBV18 to TRBJ2-2, with 9 bases identical to TRBD1. Germline CDR1 is KGHSH and CDR2 is LQKENI. The trim removed 3 bases at V and 6 bases at J, leaving 5 bases unmatched. The CDR3 covers 15 residues. The CDR3 DNA is TGTGCCAGCTCACCGCCGGACAGGGGTCCCGGGGAGCTGTTTTTT. Protein product: CASSPPDRGPGELFF.

The chain links TRBV5-6 to TRBJ2-1; 8 bases fit TRBD2. CDR1 and CDR2 (germline): SGHDT, YYEEEE. The junction had 10 bases not matched to a gene; V was cut back by 6 bases and J by 2 bases. The CDR3 has 16 amino acids. CDR3: CASTHRPGRAYNEQFF. The CDR3 nucleotides are TGTGCCAGCACTCATAGGCCCGGGAGGGCCTACAATGAGCAGTTCTTC.

This clone was picked up one time. The chain uses TRBV18 and TRBJ1-2; 7 bases are a match to TRBD1. This CDR3 spans 16 amino acids. Losses at the gene ends were 4 bases for V and 2 bases for J; bases not matched to a gene: 10. CDR1 is KGHSH and CDR2 is LQKENI in the germline V gene. CDR3: CASSLDTGQLNYGYTF. For the CDR3, the DNA is TGTGCCAGCTCACTAGATACGGGACAGCTGAACTATGGCTACACCTTC.

This chain joins TRBV2 and TRBJ2-3, with 7 bases lining up with TRBD2. V shed 8 bases and J 10 bases; nucleotides not matched to a gene: 9. Per the germline V gene, CDR1 is SNHLY and CDR2 is FYNNEI. The CDR3 spans 12 residues. The DNA for the CDR3 is TGTGCCAGCCACCAACGGGACTATGCGCAGTATTTT. Residues: CASHQRDYAQYF. Full variable domain (rest looked up from reference TRBV2 and TRBJ2-3): EPEVTQTPSHQVTQMGQEVILRCVPISNHLYFYWYRQILGQKVEFLVSFYNNEISEKSEIFDDQFSVERPDGSNFTLKIRSTKLEDSAMYFCASHQRDYAQYFGPGTRLTVL.

This clone occurred once. The V gene is TRBV19, the J gene TRBJ2-3; 12 nucleotides match TRBD1. With V trimmed by 6 bases and J by 5 bases, 9 bases remained unmatched. The CDR3 totals 16 residues. Germline V gene lookup returns CDR1 LNHDA and CDR2 SQIVND (reference sequence). CDR3 residues: CASRSHGDRGRDTQYF. CDR3 coding DNA: TGTGCCAGTAGGAGTCACGGGGACAGGGGGCGAGATACGCAGTATTTT.

This chain's CDR3 is CASSLEGRGGYTF. In DNA, the CDR3 is TGCGCCAGCAGCTTGGAGGGCAGGGGTGGCTACACCTTC. The chain employs TRBV5-1 and TRBJ1-2; a possible D gene is TRBD1 (6 bases). Germline values: CDR1 SGHRS, CDR2 YFSETQ. CDR3 size: 13 residues. V lost 0 bases and J 7 bases, leaving 10 bases between the germline ends.

The rearrangement joins TRBV29-1 to TRBJ2-5, with 10 bases fitting TRBD2. With 4 bases clipped from V and 4 bases from J, the junction kept 12 bases outside the gene matches. The CDR3 is 16 amino acids. Germline CDR1 is SQVTM and CDR2 is ANQGSEA. In DNA, the CDR3 is TGCAGCGTTGGGGCTAGCGGGAGTTCCTTGAGAGAGACCCAGTACTTC. This gives the protein CSVGASGSSLRETQYF.

This chain uses TRBV28 with TRBJ2-6; 7 positions match TRBD1. Unmatched junction bases numbered 8, after V lost 2 bases and J lost 4 bases. This CDR3 has 17 residues. Germline V gives CDR1 MDHEN, CDR2 SYDVKM. CDR3 loop: CASSLPTGRLGANVLTF. The CDR3 DNA reads as TGTGCCAGCAGTTTACCGACAGGGCGTCTGGGGGCCAACGTCCTGACTTTC. The complete variable domain, with remaining parts taken from reference TRBV28 and TRBJ2-6, reads DVKVTQSSRYLVKRTGEKVFLECVQDMDHENMFWYRQDPGLGLRLIYFSYDVKMKEKGDIPEGYSVSREKKERFSLILESASTNQTSMYLCASSLPTGRLGANVLTFGAGSRLTVL.

This chain joins TRBV11-3 and TRBJ2-2; the D gene is possibly TRBD1 (6 bases). The CDR3 sequence is 17 residues long. V was shortened by 0 bases and J by 4 bases, with 15 bases between the two germline ends. From germline, CDR1 is SGHNT and CDR2 YENEEA. CDR3 nucleotide sequence: TGTGCCAGCAGCTTAGAAGCCTGGGGGCAAGGCACCGGGGAGCTGTTTTTT. Amino acid sequence: CASSLEAWGQGTGELFF.

The genes are TRBV6-6 and TRBJ1-2; 8 bases align to TRBD1. CDR1 MNHNY and CDR2 SVGAGI come from the germline V gene (reference sequence). V lost 10 bases and J lost 4; bases outside the gene matches: 14. The CDR3 extends over 15 amino acids. This CDR3 is CAIAQGQGASYGYTF. The CDR3, as DNA: TGTGCCATCGCGCAGGGGCAGGGGGCAAGCTATGGCTACACCTTC.

The gene calls are TRBV10-1 and TRBJ1-1; 7 bases are shared with TRBD1. This CDR3 has 17 amino acids. V was pared by 9 bases and J by 4 bases, with 20 bases of the junction left unmatched. Germline V CDR1 and CDR2: WNHNN, SYGVQD (reference sequence). In DNA, the CDR3 is TGCGCCAGTCTGTTTGTGTACAGGGGATCGAGTAGCACTGAAGCTTTCTTT. This sequence encodes CASLFVYRGSSSTEAFF.